This T cell receptor beta chain derives from a study of blood T cells in healthy people across ages. Study-level results: Older age coincided with a roughly linear decline in TCR beta diversity per million T cells.

Of note for this clonotype: Its target is unknown.

Together with a sample-barcoded 5' primer, a J-beta primer mix was included in a second PCR lasting about 7 to 11 cycles. Every molecule of cDNA carried a tag from a template-switch adaptor with 12 random nucleotides. Every sample returned 2.5 million or more CDR3-containing paired-end reads. TCRdb recomputed calls from the 5' RACE reads with MiXCR, one row per CDR3 protein. The table shows 750,000 to 950,000 distinct CDR3 sequences, with about 55% occurring only once. Ten milliliters of peripheral blood were drawn from each donor into EDTA-treated tubes. Looked up from germline, CDR1 is SQVTM and CDR2 is ANQGSEA. The V end lost 8 bases, the J end lost 1 base, and 11 bases lay between the germline ends. There are 12 residues in the CDR3.

The receptor comes from an elderly man in good health. Sequencing was carried out using blood. The chain employs TRBV29-1 and TRBJ1-1; unclear D gene. The CDR3 nucleotides are TGCAGCATCCTAGGAGGGAACACTGAAGCTTTCTTT. Encoded protein: CSILGGNTEAFF.